This T cell receptor beta chain was obtained from a study of T cells in Graves' hyperthyroidism and ophthalmopathy. Study-wide results and limits: Blood shared most expanded thyroid clonotypes above 0.001.

Details on this clonotype: Its specificity is unknown.

Trimming removed 4 bases at V and 7 bases at J, with 7 bases between. The CDR3 loop spans 12 amino acids. The CDR3 regions of TCR beta were amplified from RNA transcripts. Using the HTBI primer set, a first-round RT-PCR was run on the TCR CDR3. MiXCR, run by TCRdb on the multiplex PCR reads, gives a single entry per CDR3 protein. Altogether hundreds of thousands of distinct CDR3 sequences are present, roughly a sixth being singletons, with the ten largest covering 16%. Exclusion criteria comprised uncontrolled infection, other autoimmune disease, pregnancy or lactation. The diagnoses drew upon clinical symptoms, serum thyroxine and TRAb, thyroid ultrasound and orbital computed tomography. Before ophthalmopathy appeared, progressors gave blood at initial hyperthyroidism diagnosis.

The source is a woman aged 45-59 years with Graves' hyperthyroidism that later progressed to Graves' ophthalmopathy. The chain uses TRBV12-3 or TRBV12-4 and TRBJ1-4; no definite D call. Sample: blood. CDR3 residues: CASSWESEKLFF. As DNA, the CDR3 is TGTGCCAGCAGTTGGGAGAGTGAAAAACTGTTTTTT.